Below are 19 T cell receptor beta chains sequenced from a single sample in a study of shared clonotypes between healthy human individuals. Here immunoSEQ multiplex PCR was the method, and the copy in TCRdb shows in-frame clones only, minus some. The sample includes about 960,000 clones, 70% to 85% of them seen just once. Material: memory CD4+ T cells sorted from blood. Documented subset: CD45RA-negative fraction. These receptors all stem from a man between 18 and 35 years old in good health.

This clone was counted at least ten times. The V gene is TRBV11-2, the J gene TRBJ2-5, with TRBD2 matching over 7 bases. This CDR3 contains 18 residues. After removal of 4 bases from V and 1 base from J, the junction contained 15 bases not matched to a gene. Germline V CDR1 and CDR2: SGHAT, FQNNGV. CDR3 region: CASSYRGGGLPAQETQYF. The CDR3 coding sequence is TGTGCCAGCAGCTACCGCGGCGGGGGACTACCCGCCCAAGAGACCCAGTACTTC.

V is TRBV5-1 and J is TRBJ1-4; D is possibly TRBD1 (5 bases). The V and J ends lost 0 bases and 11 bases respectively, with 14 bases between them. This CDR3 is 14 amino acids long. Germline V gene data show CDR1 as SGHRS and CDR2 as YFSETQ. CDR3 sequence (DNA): TGCGCCAGCAGCTTGGGGAACCGGGACGACAAACTGTTTTTT. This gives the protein CASSLGNRDDKLFF.

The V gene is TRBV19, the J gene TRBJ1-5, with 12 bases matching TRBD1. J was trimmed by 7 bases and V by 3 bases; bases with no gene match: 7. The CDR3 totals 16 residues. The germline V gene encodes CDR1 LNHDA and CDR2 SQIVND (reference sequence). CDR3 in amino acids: CASSIQAGTGGQPQHF. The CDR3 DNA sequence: TGTGCCAGTAGTATCCAGGCCGGGACAGGGGGCCAGCCCCAGCATTTT. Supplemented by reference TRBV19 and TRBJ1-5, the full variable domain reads DGGITQSPKYLFRKEGQNVTLSCEQNLNHDAMYWYRQDPGQGLRLIYYSQIVNDFQKGDIAEGYSVSREKKESFPLTVTSAQKNPTAFYLCASSIQAGTGGQPQHFGDGTRLSIL.

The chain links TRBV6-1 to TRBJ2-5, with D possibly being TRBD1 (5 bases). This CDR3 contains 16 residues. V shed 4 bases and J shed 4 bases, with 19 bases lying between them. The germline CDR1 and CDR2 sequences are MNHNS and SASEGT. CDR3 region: CASSVLGWGVSETQYF. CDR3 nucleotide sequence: TGTGCCAGCAGTGTACTTGGATGGGGCGTCTCAGAGACCCAGTACTTC.

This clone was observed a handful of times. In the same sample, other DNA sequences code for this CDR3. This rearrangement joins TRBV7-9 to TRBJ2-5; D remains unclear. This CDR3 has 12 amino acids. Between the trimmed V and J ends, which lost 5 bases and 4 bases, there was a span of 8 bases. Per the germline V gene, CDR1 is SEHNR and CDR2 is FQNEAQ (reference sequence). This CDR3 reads CASSLWGETQYF. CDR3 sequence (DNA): TGTGCCAGCAGCCTCTGGGGAGAGACCCAGTACTTC.

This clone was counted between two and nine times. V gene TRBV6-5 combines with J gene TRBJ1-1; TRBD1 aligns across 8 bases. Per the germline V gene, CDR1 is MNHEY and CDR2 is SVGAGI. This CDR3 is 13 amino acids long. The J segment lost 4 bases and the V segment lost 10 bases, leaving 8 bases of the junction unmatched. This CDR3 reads CATYYRGGTEAFF. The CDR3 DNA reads TGTGCCACGTACTACAGGGGGGGCACTGAAGCTTTCTTT.

CDR3: CSVLSGSGNEQYF. In DNA form, the CDR3 reads TGCAGCGTCCTTAGCGGCTCCGGAAACGAGCAGTACTTC. V gene TRBV29-1 combines with J gene TRBJ2-7; D is possibly TRBD2 (6 bases). CDR1 and CDR2 (germline): SQVTM, ANQGSEA. The CDR3 has 13 residues. V was clipped by 6 bases and J by 5 bases, with 17 bases between them.

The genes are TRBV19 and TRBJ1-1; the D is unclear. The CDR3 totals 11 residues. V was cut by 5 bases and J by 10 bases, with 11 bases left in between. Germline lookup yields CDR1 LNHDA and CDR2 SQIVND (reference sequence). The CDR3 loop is CASSSFRLAFF. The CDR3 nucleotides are TGTGCCAGTAGTTCTTTTCGTTTAGCTTTCTTT.

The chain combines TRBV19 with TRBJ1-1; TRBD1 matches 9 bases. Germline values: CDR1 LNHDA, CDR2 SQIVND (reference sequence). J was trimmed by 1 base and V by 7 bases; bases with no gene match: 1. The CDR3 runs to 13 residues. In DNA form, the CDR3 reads TGTGCCAGTAAGACAGGGGGGAACACTGAAGCTTTCTTT. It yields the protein CASKTGGNTEAFF.

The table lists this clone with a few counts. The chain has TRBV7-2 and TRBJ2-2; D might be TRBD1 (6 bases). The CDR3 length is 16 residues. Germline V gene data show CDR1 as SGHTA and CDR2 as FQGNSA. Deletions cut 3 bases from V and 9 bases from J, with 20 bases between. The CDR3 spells CASSFGINREKRELFF. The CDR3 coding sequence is TGTGCCAGCAGCTTTGGGATCAACAGGGAAAAGAGGGAGCTGTTTTTT.

CDR3: CASSPREIQPQHF. CDR3 coding DNA: TGTGCCAGCAGTCCAAGGGAGATTCAGCCCCAGCATTTT. V is TRBV6-1 and J is TRBJ1-5; unclear D gene. This CDR3 is built from 13 residues. Trimming left V 5 bases short and J 6 bases short, with 11 bases between. The V gene's germline CDR1 is MNHNS and CDR2 SASEGT.

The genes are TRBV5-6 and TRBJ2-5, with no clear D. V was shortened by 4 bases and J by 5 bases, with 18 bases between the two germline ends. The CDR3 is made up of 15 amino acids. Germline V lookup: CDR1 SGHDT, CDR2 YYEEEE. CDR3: CASSPPTSHVETQYF. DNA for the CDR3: TGTGCCAGCAGCCCACCGACGAGTCATGTGGAGACCCAGTACTTC.

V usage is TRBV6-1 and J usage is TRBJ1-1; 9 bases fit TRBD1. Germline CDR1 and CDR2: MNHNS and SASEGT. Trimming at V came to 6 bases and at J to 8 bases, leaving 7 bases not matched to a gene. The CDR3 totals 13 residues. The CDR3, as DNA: TGTGCCAGCAGCTGGACAGGGGCTCAGGAAGCTTTCTTT. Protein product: CASSWTGAQEAFF.

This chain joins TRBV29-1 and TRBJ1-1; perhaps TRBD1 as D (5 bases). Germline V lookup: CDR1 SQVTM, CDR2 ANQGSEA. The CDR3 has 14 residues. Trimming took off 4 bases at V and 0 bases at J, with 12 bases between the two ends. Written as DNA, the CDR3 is TGCAGCGTTGTCTCGGGGGGGGTGAACACTGAAGCTTTCTTT. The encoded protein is CSVVSGGVNTEAFF.

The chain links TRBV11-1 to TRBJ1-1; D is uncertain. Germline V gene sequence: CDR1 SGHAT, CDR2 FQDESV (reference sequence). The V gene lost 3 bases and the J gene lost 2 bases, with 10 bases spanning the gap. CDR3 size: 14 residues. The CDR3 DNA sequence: TGTGCCAGCAGCTTGTTAGAATTAAACACTGAAGCTTTCTTT. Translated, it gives CASSLLELNTEAFF.

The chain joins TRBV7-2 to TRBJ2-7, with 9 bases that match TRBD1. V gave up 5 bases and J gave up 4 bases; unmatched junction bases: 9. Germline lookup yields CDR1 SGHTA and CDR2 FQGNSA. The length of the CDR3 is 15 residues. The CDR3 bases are TGTGCCAGCAGCCACGGCGGGACAGGGAAGTACGAGCAGTACTTC. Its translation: CASSHGGTGKYEQYF.

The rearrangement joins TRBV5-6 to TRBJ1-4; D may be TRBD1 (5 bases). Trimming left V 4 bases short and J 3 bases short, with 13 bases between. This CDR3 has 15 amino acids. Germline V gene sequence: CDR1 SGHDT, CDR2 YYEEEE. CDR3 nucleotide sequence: TGTGCCAGCAGCAAGGTAGACAGACCTAATGAAAAACTGTTTTTT. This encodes CASSKVDRPNEKLFF.

The CDR3 bases are TGTGCCAGCAGTGTATCTGGGGGCAATCAGCCCCAGCATTTT. It encodes CASSVSGGNQPQHF. The V and J genes are TRBV2 and TRBJ1-5; D is unclear. CDR1 and CDR2 from the germline V gene are SNHLY and FYNNEI. The ends were cut back, 4 bases at V and 2 bases at J, with 9 bases in the middle. The CDR3 contains 14 residues.

This CDR3 is CAWSFPGRNSNQPQHF. The CDR3 nucleotides read TGTGCCTGGAGCTTTCCGGGACGCAATAGCAATCAGCCCCAGCATTTT. The V call is TRBV30, the J call TRBJ1-5; a weak D match, TRBD1 (5 bases). The CDR3 has 16 residues. Germline V gene sequence: CDR1 GTSNPN, CDR2 SVGIG (reference sequence). Trimming shortened V by 3 bases and J by 0 bases, and 15 bases separated the two germline ends.